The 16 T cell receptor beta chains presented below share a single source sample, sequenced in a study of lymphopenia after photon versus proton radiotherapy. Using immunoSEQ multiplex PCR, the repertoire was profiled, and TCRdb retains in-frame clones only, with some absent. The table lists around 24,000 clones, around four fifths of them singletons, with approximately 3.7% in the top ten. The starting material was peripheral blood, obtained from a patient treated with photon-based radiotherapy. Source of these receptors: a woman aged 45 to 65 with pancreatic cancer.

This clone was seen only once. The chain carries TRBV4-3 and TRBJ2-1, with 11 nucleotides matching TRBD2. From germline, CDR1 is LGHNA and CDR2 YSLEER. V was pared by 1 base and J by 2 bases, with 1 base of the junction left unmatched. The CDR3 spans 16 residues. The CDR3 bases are TGCGCCAGCAGCCAAGTAGCGGGAGGGCCCTACAATGAGCAGTTCTTC. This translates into CASSQVAGGPYNEQFF.

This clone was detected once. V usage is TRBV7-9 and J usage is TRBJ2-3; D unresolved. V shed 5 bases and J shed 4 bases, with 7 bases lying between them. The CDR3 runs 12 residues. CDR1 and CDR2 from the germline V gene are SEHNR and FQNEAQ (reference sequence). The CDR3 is CASSRKPDTQYF. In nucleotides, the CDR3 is TGTGCCAGCAGCCGTAAGCCAGATACGCAGTATTTT.

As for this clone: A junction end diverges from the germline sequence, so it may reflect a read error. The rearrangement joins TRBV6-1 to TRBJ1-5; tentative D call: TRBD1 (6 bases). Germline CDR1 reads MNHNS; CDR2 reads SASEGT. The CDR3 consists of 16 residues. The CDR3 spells CASREGGGGLDQPQHF. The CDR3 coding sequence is TGTGCCAGCAGGGAAGGGGGGGGAGGGTTGGATCAGCCCCAGCATTTT.

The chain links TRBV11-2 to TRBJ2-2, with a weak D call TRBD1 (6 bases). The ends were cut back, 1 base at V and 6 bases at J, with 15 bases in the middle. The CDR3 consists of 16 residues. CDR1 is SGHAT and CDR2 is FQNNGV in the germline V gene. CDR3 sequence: CASSLVGAERAGELFF. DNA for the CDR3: TGTGCCAGCAGCTTAGTGGGGGCCGAACGGGCCGGGGAGCTGTTTTTT.

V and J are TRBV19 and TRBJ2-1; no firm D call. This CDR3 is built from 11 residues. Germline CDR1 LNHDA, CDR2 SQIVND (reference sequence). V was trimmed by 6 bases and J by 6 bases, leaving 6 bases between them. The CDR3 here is CASRTFNEQFF. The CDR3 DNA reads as TGTGCCAGTAGGACCTTCAATGAGCAGTTCTTC.

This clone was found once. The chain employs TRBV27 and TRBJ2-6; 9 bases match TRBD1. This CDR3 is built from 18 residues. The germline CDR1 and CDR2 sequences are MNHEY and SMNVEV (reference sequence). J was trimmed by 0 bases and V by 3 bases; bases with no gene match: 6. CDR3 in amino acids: CASSFGTGSYSGANVLTF. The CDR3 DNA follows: TGTGCCAGCAGTTTTGGGACAGGGTCCTACTCTGGGGCCAACGTCCTGACTTTC. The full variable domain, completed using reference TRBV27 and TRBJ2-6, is EAQVTQNPRYLITVTGKKLTVTCSQNMNHEYMSWYRQDPGLGLRQIYYSMNVEVTDKGDVPEGYKVSRKEKRNFPLILESPSPNQTSLYFCASSFGTGSYSGANVLTFGAGSRLTVL.

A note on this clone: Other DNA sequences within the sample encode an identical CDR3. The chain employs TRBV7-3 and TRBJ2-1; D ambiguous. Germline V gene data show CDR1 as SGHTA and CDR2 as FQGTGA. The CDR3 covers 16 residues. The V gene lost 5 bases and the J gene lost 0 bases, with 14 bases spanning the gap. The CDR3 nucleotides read TGTGCCAGCAGCCAAATGACGGGTAGCTCCTACAATGAGCAGTTCTTC. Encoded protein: CASSQMTGSSYNEQFF.

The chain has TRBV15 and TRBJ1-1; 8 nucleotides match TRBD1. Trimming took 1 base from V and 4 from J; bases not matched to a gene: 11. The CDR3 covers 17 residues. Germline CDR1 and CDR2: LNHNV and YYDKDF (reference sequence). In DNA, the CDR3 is TGTGCCACCAGCAGAGGGAGGACAGGGAACGGGATCACTGAAGCTTTCTTT. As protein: CATSRGRTGNGITEAFF.

For the CDR3, the DNA is TGTGCCAGCAGCGTACAGGACAGGGTCCCGCAGTATTTT. It translates to CASSVQDRVPQYF. The genes are TRBV9 and TRBJ2-3; 8 nucleotides align to TRBD1. Germline V gene sequence: CDR1 SGDLS, CDR2 YYNGEE. There are 13 residues in the CDR3. The junction had 5 bases not matched to a gene; V was cut back by 1 base and J by 10 bases.

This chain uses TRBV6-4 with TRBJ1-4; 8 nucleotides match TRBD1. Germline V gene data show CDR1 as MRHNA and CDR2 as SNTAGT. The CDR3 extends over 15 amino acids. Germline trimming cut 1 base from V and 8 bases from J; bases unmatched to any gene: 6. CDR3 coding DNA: TGTGCCAGCAGTGACTTGACAGGGGTGCGCGAAAAACTGTTTTTT. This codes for CASSDLTGVREKLFF.

The CDR3 DNA reads TGCAGCGTTGCGGGACAGAAGAATGAAAAACTGTTTTTT. This codes for CSVAGQKNEKLFF. The chain couples TRBV29-1 to TRBJ1-4; 7 bases are a match to TRBD1. The CDR3 length is 13 residues. V was pared by 4 bases and J by 5 bases, with 4 bases of the junction left unmatched. In germline, CDR1 is SQVTM, CDR2 ANQGSEA.

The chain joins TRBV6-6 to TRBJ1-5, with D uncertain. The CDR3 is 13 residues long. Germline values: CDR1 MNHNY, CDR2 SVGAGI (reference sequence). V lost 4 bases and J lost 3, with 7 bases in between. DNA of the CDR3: TGTGCCAGCAGTTTACTAGACAATCAGCCCCAGCATTTT. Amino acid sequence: CASSLLDNQPQHF.

The CDR3 DNA sequence: TGTGCCAGCAGTATTTACAGGGGGACGGGGGCCAACGTCCTGACTTTC. Protein: CASSIYRGTGANVLTF. This chain joins TRBV27 and TRBJ2-6, with 8 nucleotides matching TRBD1. This CDR3 is built from 16 residues. Unmatched junction bases numbered 7, after V lost 5 bases and J lost 4 bases. The germline V gene has CDR1 MNHEY and CDR2 SMNVEV (reference sequence).

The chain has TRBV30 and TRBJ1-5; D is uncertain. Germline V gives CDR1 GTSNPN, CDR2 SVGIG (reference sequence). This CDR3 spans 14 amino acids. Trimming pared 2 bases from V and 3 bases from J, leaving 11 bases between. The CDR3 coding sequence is TGTGCCTGGAGTTTTGAGGGCTTCAATCAGCCCCAGCATTTT. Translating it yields CAWSFEGFNQPQHF.

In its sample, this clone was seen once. The CDR3 nucleotides are TGTGCCACCAGCAGGCGGGATAGCGACACAGATACGCAGTATTTT. Protein product: CATSRRDSDTDTQYF. The chain has TRBV15 and TRBJ2-3, with D possibly being TRBD2 (6 bases). The CDR3 is 15 amino acids. The germline CDR1 and CDR2 sequences are LNHNV and YYDKDF (reference sequence). V lost 3 bases and J lost 2, with 12 bases in between.

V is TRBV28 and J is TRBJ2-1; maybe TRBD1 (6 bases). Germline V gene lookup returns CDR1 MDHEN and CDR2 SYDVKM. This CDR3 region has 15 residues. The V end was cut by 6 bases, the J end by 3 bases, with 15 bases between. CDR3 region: CASSRDQGFYNEQFF. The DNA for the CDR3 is TGTGCCAGCAGCCGAGATCAGGGGTTCTACAATGAGCAGTTCTTC. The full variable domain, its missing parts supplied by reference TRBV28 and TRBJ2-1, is DVKVTQSSRYLVKRTGEKVFLECVQDMDHENMFWYRQDPGLGLRLIYFSYDVKMKEKGDIPEGYSVSREKKERFSLILESASTNQTSMYLCASSRDQGFYNEQFFGPGTRLTVL.